This TCR beta chain was captured in a study of T cell repertoires in cytomegalovirus infection. Study-level information: The study used recently identified HLA-C-restricted and well-studied HLA-B-restricted CMV epitopes. Whole-study findings and limits: There were HLA-C-restricted CMV-specific TCR beta clonotypes dominating the ex vivo response.

With respect to this clonotype: Its antigen is undetermined.

TCRdb ran MiXCR on the reads and lists one entry per CDR3 protein. Of around 85,000 distinct CDR3 sequences listed, 45% to 50% are singletons. Between the trimmed V and J ends, which lost 4 bases and 6 bases, there was a span of 18 bases. Germline V CDR1 and CDR2: KGHDR, SFDVKD. CDR3 length equals 15 residues. Material: CD8+ T cells from cultured PBMCs, obtained from culture after CMV antigen stimulation. The chain has TRBV24-1 and TRBJ2-7; perhaps TRBD2 as D (5 bases). The clonotype originates from a human donor in good health (CMV status not recorded). Some clones in this sample may be carry-over from other donors' samples. The CDR3 nucleotides are TGTGCCACCAGTGACTCAACTAGGGCCTCCCTCGAGCAGTACTTC. Amino acid sequence: CATSDSTRASLEQYF.